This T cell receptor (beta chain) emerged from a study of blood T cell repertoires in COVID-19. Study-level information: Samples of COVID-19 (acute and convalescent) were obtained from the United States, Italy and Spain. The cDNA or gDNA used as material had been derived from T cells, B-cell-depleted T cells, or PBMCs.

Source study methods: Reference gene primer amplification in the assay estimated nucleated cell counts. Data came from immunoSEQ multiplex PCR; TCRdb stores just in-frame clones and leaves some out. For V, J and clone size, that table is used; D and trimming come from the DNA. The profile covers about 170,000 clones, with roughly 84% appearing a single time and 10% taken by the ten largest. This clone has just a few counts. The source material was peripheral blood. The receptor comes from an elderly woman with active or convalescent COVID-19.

The CDR3 sequence: CASSLGRSTEAFF. In DNA form, the CDR3 reads TGTGCCAGCAGCTTAGGCCGGAGCACTGAAGCTTTCTTT. This chain connects TRBV13 to TRBJ1-1; D ambiguous. From germline, CDR1 is PRHDT and CDR2 FYEKMQ (reference sequence). This CDR3 has 13 amino acids. The V gene lost 0 bases and the J gene lost 4 bases, with 6 bases spanning the gap.